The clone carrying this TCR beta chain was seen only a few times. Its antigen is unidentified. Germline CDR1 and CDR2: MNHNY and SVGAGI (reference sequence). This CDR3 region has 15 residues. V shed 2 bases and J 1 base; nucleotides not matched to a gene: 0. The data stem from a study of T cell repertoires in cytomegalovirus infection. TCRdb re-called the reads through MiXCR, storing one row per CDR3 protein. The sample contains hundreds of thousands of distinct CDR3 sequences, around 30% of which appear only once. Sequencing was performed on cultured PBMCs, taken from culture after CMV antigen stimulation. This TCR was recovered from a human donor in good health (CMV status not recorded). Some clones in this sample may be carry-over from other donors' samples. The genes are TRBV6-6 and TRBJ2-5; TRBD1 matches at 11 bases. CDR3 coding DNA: TGTGCCAGCAGTTACGGGACAGGGGGCCAAGAGACCCAGTACTTC. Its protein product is CASSYGTGGQETQYF.